This T cell receptor beta chain emerged from a study of cytomegalovirus exposure and HLA in healthy donors. Findings and limits, study-wide: 164 TCR beta chains were listed as cytomegalovirus-associated.

Comments on this clone: Its antigen is as yet unknown.

The donors were in the roughly 130-subject validation cohort, distinct from the approximately 670-subject first cohort. Clones were sequenced by immunoSEQ multiplex PCR, and TCRdb holds only the in-frame ones, with some missing. The sample lists roughly 60,000 clones, approximately 96% occurring once. The germline gives CDR1 LNHDA, CDR2 SQIVND (reference sequence). The CDR3 is 15 amino acids. The ends lost 6 bases at V and 0 bases at J; junction bases unmatched: 6. This sequence was found in a man between 18 and 35 years old in good health and CMV-seronegative. This rearrangement joins TRBV19 to TRBJ2-3; 7 bases line up with TRBD1. The sequenced sample was PBMCs. The CDR3 reads CASSYMGQSTDTQYF. The DNA of the CDR3 is TGTGCCAGTAGCTATATGGGACAGAGCACAGATACGCAGTATTTT. The whole variable domain, remainder taken from reference TRBV19 and TRBJ2-3, is DGGITQSPKYLFRKEGQNVTLSCEQNLNHDAMYWYRQDPGQGLRLIYYSQIVNDFQKGDIAEGYSVSREKKESFPLTVTSAQKNPTAFYLCASSYMGQSTDTQYFGPGTRLTVL.